These 24 T cell receptor beta chains were all obtained from the same sample, sequenced in a study of early T cells in non-severe SARS-CoV-2 infection. TCRdb re-analysed the 5' RACE reads in MiXCR, keeping a single row per CDR3 protein. The repertoire holds about 130,000 distinct CDR3 sequences, with 15% as singletons. The specimen sequenced was whole blood. Receptors were obtained from an adult who was a healthcare worker with PCR-confirmed SARS-CoV-2 infection or an uninfected control (not recorded which).

The V call is TRBV6-5, the J call TRBJ2-7; 11 positions match TRBD2. The germline V gene encodes CDR1 MNHEY and CDR2 SVGAGI. CDR3 size: 14 residues. The trim removed 5 bases at V and 4 bases at J, leaving 4 bases unmatched. This CDR3 reads CASSTTSGAYEQYF. The CDR3 nucleotides are TGTGCCAGCAGTACGACTAGCGGGGCATACGAGCAGTACTTC.

This clonotype was seen repeatedly, ten times or more. The rearrangement joins TRBV7-3 to TRBJ2-1; 9 bases map to TRBD1. Germline lookup yields CDR1 SGHTA and CDR2 FQGTGA. The CDR3 extends over 13 amino acids. V lost 5 bases and J lost 7; bases outside the gene matches: 3. The chain's CDR3 is CASSPGQGNEQFF. CDR3 DNA: TGTGCCAGCAGCCCCGGACAGGGGAATGAGCAGTTCTTC.

About this clonotype: At one of its ends the junction is not consistent with the germline gene, which may arise from a read error. The J gene is TRBJ2-2, the V gene TRBV6-1, with a tentative D call TRBD2 (6 bases). The CDR3 runs 15 residues. Per germline, CDR1 MNHNS and CDR2 SASEGT. The chain's CDR3 is CTSSAGRANTGELFF. In DNA, the CDR3 is TGTACCAGCTCGGCGGGGCGCGCGAACACCGGGGAGCTGTTTTTT.

This clonotype was counted between two and nine times. The chain employs TRBV20-1 and TRBJ2-2; D gene unclear. CDR1 DFQATT and CDR2 SNEGSKA come from the germline V gene (reference sequence). The CDR3 covers 16 residues. V shed 0 bases and J shed 1 base, with 12 bases lying between them. The CDR3 DNA is TGCAGTGCTAGAGATCGGGTTTACGGGAACACCGGGGAGCTGTTTTTT. Protein sequence: CSARDRVYGNTGELFF.

The gene calls are TRBV5-4 and TRBJ1-1; a weak D match, TRBD1 (5 bases). Trimming removed 0 bases at V and 1 base at J, with 7 bases between. The germline V gene has CDR1 SGHNT and CDR2 YYREEE (reference sequence). This CDR3 region has 14 residues. CDR3 protein: CASSLVQENTEAFF. The CDR3 DNA is TGTGCCAGCAGCTTGGTACAGGAGAACACTGAAGCTTTCTTT. Full variable domain (missing parts from reference TRBV5-4 and TRBJ1-1): ETGVTQSPTHLIKTRGQQVTLRCSSQSGHNTVSWYQQALGQGPQFIFQYYREEENGRGNFPPRFSGLQFPNYSSELNVNALELDDSALYLCASSLVQENTEAFFGQGTRLTVV.

The V and J genes are TRBV27 and TRBJ2-7; no definite D call. CDR1 MNHEY and CDR2 SMNVEV come from the germline V gene (reference sequence). V gave up 4 bases and J gave up 0 bases, with 10 bases separating them. CDR3 length equals 14 residues. The CDR3 nucleotides read TGTGCCAGCAGTTCTTTGCTCAACTCCTACGAGCAGTACTTC. The encoded protein is CASSSLLNSYEQYF.

This clonotype has just a few counts. The chain is built from TRBV7-6 and TRBJ1-1; D gene ambiguous. The CDR3 runs 14 residues. CDR1 and CDR2 from the germline V gene are SGHVS and FNYEAQ. Deletions cut 3 bases from V and 4 bases from J, with 12 bases between. The CDR3 nucleotides are TGTGCCAGCAGCTTGGGCGGTCCGGTCACTGAAGCTTTCTTT. Translating gives CASSLGGPVTEAFF.

This clonotype was seen repeatedly, ten times or more. This rearrangement joins TRBV18 to TRBJ2-1, with no clear D. V was shortened by 1 base and J by 1 base, with 11 bases between the two germline ends. This CDR3 contains 16 residues. Germline V gene lookup returns CDR1 KGHSH and CDR2 LQKENI. CDR3 residues: CASSPLLDVSYNEQFF. The CDR3, as DNA: TGTGCCAGCTCACCACTTTTGGATGTATCCTACAATGAGCAGTTCTTC.

This clonotype was observed a few times. The chain joins TRBV10-3 to TRBJ1-1; D unclear. CDR3 length equals 14 residues. Germline values: CDR1 ENHRY, CDR2 SYGVKD. V was clipped by 6 bases and J by 0 bases, with 11 bases between them. The CDR3 DNA reads as TGTGCCATCAGCGGGCAGGAAATGAACACTGAAGCTTTCTTT. Encoded protein: CAISGQEMNTEAFF.

This clonotype was seen more than once but under ten times. The chain uses TRBV2 and TRBJ1-2; D gene uncertain. The CDR3 loop spans 13 amino acids. Trimming left V 2 bases short and J 1 base short, with 5 bases between. Germline values: CDR1 SNHLY, CDR2 FYNNEI. The CDR3 coding sequence is TGTGCCAGCAGTGAACAGAGTAACTATGGCTACACCTTC. Protein sequence: CASSEQSNYGYTF.

This clonotype was seen many times. The V and J genes are TRBV20-1 and TRBJ1-1; D is ambiguous. The V and J ends lost 3 bases and 5 bases respectively, with 10 bases between them. Germline V gives CDR1 DFQATT, CDR2 SNEGSKA (reference sequence). This CDR3 spans 12 amino acids. The CDR3 loop reads CSARGGQTEAFF. The CDR3 nucleotides are TGCAGTGCTAGGGGAGGGCAAACTGAAGCTTTCTTT.

The sample holds many counts of this clonotype. The chain has TRBV6-1 and TRBJ2-5; no clear D gene. V was shortened by 6 bases and J by 5 bases, with 10 bases between the two germline ends. CDR3 length: 12 amino acids. The germline gives CDR1 MNHNS, CDR2 SASEGT. CDR3 amino acids: CASSSIWETQYF. As DNA, the CDR3 is TGTGCCAGCAGCTCGATATGGGAGACCCAGTACTTC.

This clonotype was detected a few times. The chain joins TRBV20-1 to TRBJ2-7, with TRBD1 matching over 10 bases. CDR1 DFQATT and CDR2 SNEGSKA come from the germline V gene (reference sequence). There are 15 residues in the CDR3. V lost 5 bases and J lost 6; bases outside the gene matches: 13. The CDR3 region has the DNA TGCAGTGCTTTGTACTCCGGGACAGGGGTCTCCGAGCAGTACTTC. This codes for CSALYSGTGVSEQYF.

The V gene is TRBV5-4, the J gene TRBJ1-4; D remains unclear. In germline, CDR1 is SGHNT, CDR2 YYREEE (reference sequence). The germline V and J ends were trimmed by 5 bases and 0 bases, with 14 bases remaining between them. The CDR3 extends over 16 amino acids. This chain's CDR3 is CASRALSSATNEKLFF. CDR3 DNA sequence: TGTGCCAGCAGGGCCCTTTCAAGCGCAACTAATGAAAAACTGTTTTTT.

J is TRBJ2-7 and V is TRBV7-3; D is uncertain. The CDR3 spans 13 residues. The germline gives CDR1 SGHTA, CDR2 FQGTGA. Trimming shortened V by 4 bases and J by 8 bases, and 15 bases separated the two germline ends. CDR3 sequence reads: CASSSNSLPQQYF. The CDR3 DNA sequence: TGTGCCAGCAGCTCTAATTCGTTGCCGCAGCAGTACTTC.

This chain uses TRBV5-1 with TRBJ2-2; TRBD1 is a possible D gene (6 bases). The V gene's germline CDR1 is SGHRS and CDR2 YFSETQ. Trimming cost V 5 bases and J 6 bases, with 11 bases left between them. CDR3 size: 13 residues. The CDR3 sequence is CASRTTGSGELFF. CDR3 in DNA: TGCGCCAGCAGAACCACAGGGTCCGGGGAGCTGTTTTTT.

This clonotype was counted ten times or more. This chain connects TRBV3-1 to TRBJ2-6; D is uncertain. V lost 8 bases to trimming and J lost 0 bases, with 5 bases between them. Germline V gives CDR1 LGHDT, CDR2 YNNKEL (reference sequence). The CDR3 is 13 residues long. The CDR3: CASGYSGANVLTF. The CDR3 DNA reads as TGTGCCAGCGGATACTCTGGGGCCAACGTCCTGACTTTC.

This clonotype was found a few times. The CDR3 here is CASSDFRSGPQYF. The CDR3 bases are TGTGCCAGCAGCGACTTTAGATCGGGTCCTCAGTACTTC. The genes are TRBV7-2 and TRBJ2-5, with unresolved D. The length of the CDR3 is 13 residues. CDR1 and CDR2 (germline): SGHTA, FQGNSA. V was shortened by 5 bases and J by 11 bases, with 18 bases between the two germline ends.

As for this clonotype: This clone may be a read error of a much larger clone one base away. The chain recombines TRBV7-2 with TRBJ2-2; D unresolved. The CDR3 is 14 amino acids. V shed 2 bases and J shed 0 bases, with 4 bases lying between them. The germline CDR1 and CDR2 sequences are SGHTA and FQGNSA. The CDR3 nucleotides read TGTGCCAGCAGCTTACTAGCGAACACCGGGGAGCTGTTTTTT. Its translation is CASSLLANTGELFF.

This clonotype was picked up a small number of times. V usage is TRBV3-1 and J usage is TRBJ2-1, with 9 bases identical to TRBD2. J was trimmed by 5 bases and V by 4 bases; bases with no gene match: 3. Looked up from germline, CDR1 is LGHDT and CDR2 is YNNKEL (reference sequence). The CDR3 has 14 residues. CDR3 loop: CASSPGLANNEQFF. The CDR3 DNA reads TGTGCCAGCAGCCCGGGACTAGCCAACAATGAGCAGTTCTTC.

V and J are TRBV27 and TRBJ2-2; 7 bases map to TRBD2. The ends lost 8 bases at V and 3 bases at J; junction bases unmatched: 12. The V gene's germline CDR1 is MNHEY and CDR2 SMNVEV (reference sequence). The CDR3 runs 16 residues. For the CDR3, the DNA is TGTGCCAGCGCCCGCTGGCCGGGAGGTGACACCGGGGAGCTGTTTTTT. This encodes CASARWPGGDTGELFF.

This clonotype was seen at least ten times. The chain has TRBV19 and TRBJ1-5; 7 nucleotides line up with TRBD1. Germline-derived CDR1 and CDR2 are LNHDA and SQIVND (reference sequence). CDR3 length equals 16 residues. The ends lost 5 bases at V and 2 bases at J; junction bases unmatched: 9. The DNA for the CDR3 is TGTGCCAGTAGTGGGCAGGGGGGATGGGGCAATCAGCCCCAGCATTTT. This gives the protein CASSGQGGWGNQPQHF.

CDR3 region: CASSIGVGGSSYNEQFF. The CDR3 DNA sequence: TGTGCCAGTAGTATAGGGGTCGGGGGAAGCTCCTACAATGAGCAGTTCTTC. The chain couples TRBV19 to TRBJ2-1, with D maybe TRBD2 (6 bases). Germline V lookup: CDR1 LNHDA, CDR2 SQIVND (reference sequence). The V gene lost 1 base and the J gene lost 0 bases, with 13 bases spanning the gap. The CDR3 spans 17 residues. Supplemented by reference TRBV19 and TRBJ2-1, the full variable domain reads DGGITQSPKYLFRKEGQNVTLSCEQNLNHDAMYWYRQDPGQGLRLIYYSQIVNDFQKGDIAEGYSVSREKKESFPLTVTSAQKNPTAFYLCASSIGVGGSSYNEQFFGPGTRLTVL.

This clonotype was observed a handful of times. V and J are TRBV27 and TRBJ1-5, with D tentatively TRBD1 (6 bases). This CDR3 contains 16 residues. Trimming shortened V by 4 bases and J by 2 bases, and 15 bases separated the two germline ends. Germline-derived CDR1 and CDR2 are MNHEY and SMNVEV (reference sequence). The CDR3 DNA follows: TGTGCCAGCAGTTCCGGGGGGGGCAGGGGCAATCAGCCCCAGCATTTT. It is translated as CASSSGGGRGNQPQHF.